The source of this TCR beta chain is a study of control samples from healthy donors and cancer patients. Repertoires were generated with immunoSEQ multiplex PCR, while TCRdb's copy carries only in-frame clones and drops some. The profile shows about 61,000 clones, roughly 90% of them singletons. The CDR3 spans 17 residues. The germline CDR1 and CDR2 sequences are SGHTA and FQGNSA. The ends lost 4 bases at V and 5 bases at J; junction bases unmatched: 15. The sample taken for sequencing was PBMCs. The clonotype comes from a man aged 55 to 70 with colorectal cancer. The chain recombines TRBV7-2 with TRBJ2-5, with 8 nucleotides matching TRBD2. The CDR3 nucleotides read TGTGCCAGCAGCTCTCTTCCTAGCGGGTCCTTGACGGAGACCCAGTACTTC. Its translation: CASSSLPSGSLTETQYF. The variable domain in full, completed from reference TRBV7-2 and TRBJ2-5, reads GAGVSQSPSNKVTEKGKDVELRCDPISGHTALYWYRQSLGQGLEFLIYFQGNSAPDKSGLPSDRFSAERTGGSVSTLTIQRTQQEDSAVYLCASSSLPSGSLTETQYFGPGTRLLVL.